Presented here are 18 T cell receptor beta chains from one specimen sequenced in a study of blood T cell repertoires in COVID-19. The protocol was immunoSEQ multiplex PCR, while the TCRdb copy is restricted to in-frame clones and leaves out a portion. The sample gives around 33,000 clones, 60% to 80% of which show up once; more than 15% is in the top ten. Sequencing input: peripheral blood. Receptor source: a human donor in a cohort sampled during active COVID-19.

J is TRBJ2-7 and V is TRBV30, with D uncertain. This CDR3 is 14 amino acids long. Germline lookup yields CDR1 GTSNPN and CDR2 SVGIG (reference sequence). The V end lost 3 bases, the J end lost 1 base, and 13 bases lay between the germline ends. The CDR3 spells CAWRRPWASYEQYF. In DNA form, the CDR3 reads TGTGCCTGGAGACGTCCCTGGGCTTCCTACGAGCAGTACTTC.

The CDR3 coding sequence is TGCAGCGTTTGGGAGGGGGTGAACACTGAAGCTTTCTTT. It encodes CSVWEGVNTEAFF. V is TRBV29-1 and J is TRBJ1-1; the D gene is possibly TRBD1 (6 bases). The CDR3 is 13 residues long. CDR1 SQVTM and CDR2 ANQGSEA come from the germline V gene. The V end was cut by 5 bases, the J end by 0 bases, with 10 bases between.

This clone was seen only a few times. The chain combines TRBV27 with TRBJ2-7, with 7 bases lining up with TRBD1. Germline V gene data show CDR1 as MNHEY and CDR2 as SMNVEV (reference sequence). CDR3 length: 16 amino acids. The ends lost 6 bases at V and 3 bases at J; junction bases unmatched: 14. CDR3 sequence: CASSTIKGARGYEQYF. The CDR3 DNA is TGTGCCAGCAGCACAATAAAGGGGGCTAGGGGCTACGAGCAGTACTTC.

The chain carries TRBV6-2 or TRBV6-3 and TRBJ1-2; 7 positions agree with TRBD1. Germline CDR1 and CDR2: MNHEY and SVGEGT. Germline trimming cut 4 bases from V and 4 bases from J; bases unmatched to any gene: 3. This CDR3 is 13 amino acids long. The CDR3 protein is CASSLQGTYGYTF. The CDR3 nucleotides are TGTGCCAGCAGTTTACAGGGGACCTATGGCTACACCTTC.

This clone was found many times. The J gene is TRBJ1-1, the V gene TRBV28; D is uncertain. The CDR3 length is 14 residues. V dropped 2 bases and J dropped 4 bases, with 11 bases sitting between them. The germline V gene encodes CDR1 MDHEN and CDR2 SYDVKM. The CDR3, as DNA: TGTGCCAGCAGTTTACTACCCCACTCCACTGAAGCTTTCTTT. Amino acids: CASSLLPHSTEAFF.

The chain uses TRBV5-4 and TRBJ1-2; D not certain. In germline, CDR1 is SGHNT, CDR2 YYREEE (reference sequence). The CDR3 runs 14 residues. V was shortened by 2 bases and J by 2 bases, with 10 bases between the two germline ends. CDR3 sequence reads: CASSLDTKNYGYTF. CDR3 nucleotides: TGTGCCAGCAGCTTAGACACCAAAAACTATGGCTACACCTTC.

The chain joins TRBV29-1 to TRBJ2-5, with a weak D call TRBD2 (5 bases). This CDR3 contains 15 residues. CDR1 and CDR2 from the germline V gene are SQVTM and ANQGSEA. V was shortened by 0 bases and J by 2 bases, with 13 bases between the two germline ends. This CDR3 reads CSVEDARGRQETQYF. The CDR3 bases are TGCAGCGTTGAAGATGCCCGCGGGCGTCAAGAGACCCAGTACTTC.

The chain has TRBV20-1 and TRBJ1-1, with 7 bases aligning to TRBD1. V shed 3 bases, J shed 5 bases, and the junction held 6 bases outside the gene matches. Germline assignment: CDR1 DFQATT and CDR2 SNEGSKA (reference sequence). This CDR3 is 13 amino acids long. This chain's CDR3 is CSASGQVGTEAFF. The CDR3 nucleotides read TGCAGTGCTAGTGGACAGGTAGGAACTGAAGCTTTCTTT.

The chain links TRBV5-8 to TRBJ1-5, with 8 bases that match TRBD1. The CDR3 is 14 amino acids. Per germline, CDR1 SGHTS and CDR2 YDEGEE. The junction had 5 bases not matched to a gene; V was cut back by 5 bases and J by 4 bases. The CDR3: CASSATGVNQPQHF. The CDR3 DNA follows: TGTGCCAGCAGTGCGACAGGGGTAAATCAGCCCCAGCATTTT.

J is TRBJ1-4 and V is TRBV5-1; D gene uncertain. Trimming took 3 bases from V and 3 from J, leaving 12 bases between them. The CDR3 contains 15 residues. Per germline, CDR1 SGHRS and CDR2 YFSETQ. The CDR3, as DNA: TGCGCCAGCAGCTCCCAAGGGAGGGCTAATGAAAAACTGTTTTTT. Translating it yields CASSSQGRANEKLFF.

The chain joins TRBV25-1 to TRBJ1-3, with 10 bases identical to TRBD1. Unmatched junction bases numbered 7, after V lost 1 base and J lost 1 base. The CDR3 has 18 amino acids. Looked up from germline, CDR1 is MGHDK and CDR2 is SYGVNS. The CDR3 spells CASSEWGGQGRSGNTIYF. The CDR3 nucleotides read TGTGCCAGCAGTGAATGGGGGGGACAGGGGCGTTCTGGAAACACCATATATTTT.

The chain links TRBV2 to TRBJ2-7; 11 bases line up with TRBD2. The CDR3 extends over 14 amino acids. Germline V gene sequence: CDR1 SNHLY, CDR2 FYNNEI. The J segment lost 1 base and the V segment lost 5 bases, leaving 1 base of the junction unmatched. CDR3 region: CASSLAGGSYEQYF. CDR3 nucleotides: TGTGCCAGCAGTTTAGCGGGAGGGTCCTACGAGCAGTACTTC. The complete variable domain, with remaining parts taken from reference TRBV2 and TRBJ2-7, reads EPEVTQTPSHQVTQMGQEVILRCVPISNHLYFYWYRQILGQKVEFLVSFYNNEISEKSEIFDDQFSVERPDGSNFTLKIRSTKLEDSAMYFCASSLAGGSYEQYFGPGTRLTVT.

This chain joins TRBV6-5 and TRBJ1-2; weak D call: TRBD1 (5 bases). Germline V gives CDR1 MNHEY, CDR2 SVGAGI. Between the trimmed V and J ends, which lost 5 bases and 4 bases, there was a span of 11 bases. The CDR3 has 13 amino acids. DNA for the CDR3: TGTGCCAGCAGTAGGGGTTGGGGCTATGGCTACACCTTC. Its protein is CASSRGWGYGYTF.

As regards this clone: This specimen includes other DNA sequences encoding the same CDR3. This chain connects TRBV7-9 to TRBJ2-3, with 10 bases aligning to TRBD2. The germline V gene encodes CDR1 SEHNR and CDR2 FQNEAQ (reference sequence). The CDR3 loop spans 16 amino acids. V shed 1 base, J shed 4 bases, and the junction held 5 bases outside the gene matches. CDR3 bases: TGTGCCAGCAGCTTAGGTCTAGCGGGAGCCCCAGATACGCAGTATTTT. Translation: CASSLGLAGAPDTQYF.

This chain connects TRBV7-8 to TRBJ1-2; D is perhaps TRBD1 (6 bases). Germline V CDR1 and CDR2: SGHVS, FQNEAQ. The V end was cut by 5 bases, the J end by 6 bases, with 16 bases between. The CDR3 is 14 residues long. CDR3 sequence reads: CASSNPEQGHGYTF. The CDR3, as DNA: TGTGCCAGCAGCAACCCTGAACAGGGCCATGGCTACACCTTC. Using reference TRBV7-8 and TRBJ1-2 for the parts outside the CDR3, the full variable domain is GAGVSQSPRYKVAKRGQDVALRCDPISGHVSLFWYQQALGQGPEFLTYFQNEAQLDKSGLPSDRFFAERPEGSVSTLKIQRTQQEDSAVYLCASSNPEQGHGYTFGSGTRLTVV.

The rearrangement joins TRBV5-1 to TRBJ2-7; 8 bases agree with TRBD1. Germline V gives CDR1 SGHRS, CDR2 YFSETQ. V gave up 2 bases and J gave up 4 bases; unmatched junction bases: 8. The CDR3 sequence is 15 residues long. The CDR3 region has the DNA TGCGCCAGCAGCTTCGGGACAGGAACTCTGTACGAGCAGTACTTC. It specifies CASSFGTGTLYEQYF.

V and J are TRBV27 and TRBJ1-3; tentative D call: TRBD1 (5 bases). Trimming took off 2 bases at V and 3 bases at J, with 8 bases between the two ends. This CDR3 contains 14 residues. Germline V gene sequence: CDR1 MNHEY, CDR2 SMNVEV (reference sequence). DNA for the CDR3: TGTGCCAGCAGTTTAAGACAGAATGGAAACACCATATATTTT. This gives the protein CASSLRQNGNTIYF.

The rearrangement links TRBV19 to TRBJ2-3, with D perhaps matching TRBD1 (6 bases). V was pared by 4 bases and J by 2 bases, with 16 bases between. The CDR3 runs 16 residues. CDR1 is LNHDA and CDR2 is SQIVND in the germline V gene (reference sequence). CDR3 nucleotides: TGTGCCAGTAGTAACCGGGACACCTTTTTCACAGATACGCAGTATTTT. Protein: CASSNRDTFFTDTQYF.